This T cell receptor (beta chain) was recorded in a study of T cell repertoires in cytomegalovirus infection. The overall study: CMV infection plus the matching HLA type was flagged by public TCR beta signatures.

TCRdb redid the calling of the reads with MiXCR, one entry per CDR3 protein. The sample holds 350,000 to 500,000 distinct CDR3 sequences, about a third seen once. The CDR3 contains 14 residues. Study-level results: HLA-C-restricted CMV-specific TCR beta clonotypes were dominant in the ex vivo response. Cumulative frequency of public TCR beta families picked out carriers of CMV plus the relevant HLA.

This clonotype appeared a few times. No antigen is known for it. A junction end diverges from the germline sequence, so it may reflect a read error. The origin of this receptor is a human donor in good health (CMV status not recorded). Some clones in this sample may be carry-over from other donors' samples. The chain is built from TRBV12-3 or TRBV12-4 and TRBJ2-1; 11 bases agree with TRBD2. The sample comprised PBMCs. The CDR3: CASSIAGGVNEQFF. CDR3 sequence (DNA): TGTGCCAGCAGTATAGCGGGGGGGGTTAATGAGCAGTTCTTC.